This TCR beta chain was captured by sequencing in a study of blood T cell repertoires in COVID-19. Germline CDR1 and CDR2: MGHRA and YSYEKL. V gave up 0 bases and J gave up 5 bases, with 10 bases separating them. The CDR3 sequence is 14 residues long. Using immunoSEQ multiplex PCR, the repertoire was profiled, and TCRdb retains in-frame clones only, with some absent. The sample shows approximately 120,000 clones, roughly 74% of them seen only once. The clonotype originates from a man older than 75 with COVID-19, enrolled during active disease. What was sequenced was peripheral blood. The J gene is TRBJ2-5, the V gene TRBV4-1; a weak D match, TRBD2 (6 bases). The CDR3 nucleotides read TGCGCCAGCAGCCAAGATTCAGGGAGGGAGACCCAGTACTTC. It encodes CASSQDSGRETQYF.